These 28 T cell receptor beta chains came from one sample sequenced in a study of long-term antiretroviral therapy in people with HIV. Researchers ran immunoSEQ v3.0 at survey level. Sequencing used immunoSEQ multiplex PCR; TCRdb keeps in-frame clones, though not all of them. The data show 25,000 to 35,000 clones, around 96% seen once. The sample consisted of unsorted PBMCs, taken around 6.6 years after starting antiretroviral therapy. These receptors were collected from a man aged 30-40 years with HIV.

J is TRBJ2-3 and V is TRBV7-2; D not certain. Trimming shortened V by 5 bases and J by 2 bases, and 5 bases separated the two germline ends. The V gene's germline CDR1 is SGHTA and CDR2 FQGNSA. The CDR3 covers 12 residues. In DNA, the CDR3 is TGTGCCAGCAGCCCACACACAGATACGCAGTATTTT. Protein: CASSPHTDTQYF.

The rearrangement uses TRBV4-2 and TRBJ1-1, with D perhaps TRBD1 (6 bases). Trimming pared 4 bases from V and 8 bases from J, leaving 14 bases between. Germline lookup yields CDR1 LGHNA and CDR2 YNFKEQ. This CDR3 comprises 13 residues. The CDR3 loop reads CASSPQGTQEAFF. CDR3 DNA: TGTGCCAGCAGCCCTCAGGGGACACAAGAAGCTTTCTTT.

The rearrangement uses TRBV18 and TRBJ1-6; 9 bases are a match to TRBD1. In germline, CDR1 is KGHSH, CDR2 LQKENI. The CDR3 spans 19 residues. Trimming took 6 bases from V and 7 from J; bases not matched to a gene: 19. The CDR3: CASSSFRPGQGMRNSPLHF. The CDR3 DNA sequence: TGTGCCAGCTCGTCATTCAGACCGGGACAGGGAATGAGGAATTCACCCCTCCACTTT.

V usage is TRBV29-1 and J usage is TRBJ1-2, with 11 bases identical to TRBD1. Trimming removed 0 bases from V and 4 bases from J; junction bases left unmatched: 13. The CDR3 consists of 18 residues. CDR1 is SQVTM, CDR2 ANQGSEA, per germline. The CDR3 DNA reads as TGCAGCGTTGAAGACTTTAGTCGGACAGGGGGCGCTGGCTATGGCTACACCTTC. The encoded protein is CSVEDFSRTGGAGYGYTF.

This chain links TRBV2 with TRBJ1-5; 9 bases fit TRBD1. The J segment lost 6 bases and the V segment lost 8 bases, leaving 14 bases of the junction unmatched. Germline V lookup: CDR1 SNHLY, CDR2 FYNNEI. This CDR3 has 16 amino acids. DNA of the CDR3: TGTGCCAGCGAAGGGACAGGGCATGATAGCGGTCAGCCCCAGCATTTT. Protein: CASEGTGHDSGQPQHF.

The CDR3 loop reads CASSAGRLVSTGELFF. In DNA form, the CDR3 reads TGTGCCAGCAGCGCGGGTCGTCTGGTGAGCACCGGGGAGCTGTTTTTT. The chain joins TRBV9 to TRBJ2-2; no firm D call. The V end was cut by 3 bases, the J end by 4 bases, with 16 bases between. Germline loops: CDR1 SGDLS, CDR2 YYNGEE. The CDR3 loop spans 16 amino acids.

The rearrangement joins TRBV9 to TRBJ1-1, with D maybe TRBD1 (5 bases). In germline, CDR1 is SGDLS, CDR2 YYNGEE. V gave up 3 bases and J gave up 0 bases, with 15 bases separating them. The CDR3 loop spans 16 amino acids. The CDR3 DNA follows: TGTGCCAGCAGCGCGGGGGTTCGTCCCATGAACACTGAAGCTTTCTTT. It is translated as CASSAGVRPMNTEAFF.

This sequence joins TRBV30 and TRBJ1-5; no clear D gene. The V gene's germline CDR1 is GTSNPN and CDR2 SVGIG (reference sequence). The CDR3 consists of 12 residues. V was pared by 2 bases and J by 7 bases, with 9 bases between. In nucleotides, the CDR3 is TGTGCCTGGAGTAACCGAATGCAGCCCCAGCATTTT. Translated, it gives CAWSNRMQPQHF.

V is TRBV5-4 and J is TRBJ1-2; 10 positions agree with TRBD1. V shed 4 bases, J shed 6 bases, and the junction held 3 bases outside the gene matches. Per germline, CDR1 SGHNT and CDR2 YYREEE (reference sequence). CDR3 length: 13 amino acids. CDR3 protein: CASSPGTGDGYTF. DNA for the CDR3: TGTGCCAGCAGCCCGGGGACAGGGGATGGCTACACCTTC.

The V and J genes are TRBV19 and TRBJ2-7; TRBD1 matches at 8 bases. In germline, CDR1 is LNHDA, CDR2 SQIVND (reference sequence). V was clipped by 9 bases and J by 0 bases; unmatched bases: 4. This CDR3 contains 13 residues. DNA of the CDR3: TGTGCCAGCAGCAGGGGGCCCTCCTACGAGCAGTACTTC. Its translation is CASSRGPSYEQYF.

CDR3 bases: TGTGCCACCAGCAGAGATCGTGATAGCACAGATACGCAGTATTTT. Encoded protein: CATSRDRDSTDTQYF. The rearrangement joins TRBV15 to TRBJ2-3; unclear D gene. CDR1 and CDR2 (germline): LNHNV, YYDKDF (reference sequence). The germline V and J ends were trimmed by 0 bases and 0 bases, with 7 bases remaining between them. The CDR3 has 15 residues.

The J gene is TRBJ2-1, the V gene TRBV27, with TRBD2 as a possible D gene (6 bases). CDR1 is MNHEY and CDR2 is SMNVEV in the germline V gene (reference sequence). The CDR3 has 15 residues. Trimming stripped 0 bases from V and 1 base from J, with 7 bases between. CDR3 nucleotides: TGTGCCAGCAGTTTATCGGAGGGATCCTACAATGAGCAGTTCTTC. It yields the protein CASSLSEGSYNEQFF.

This sequence joins TRBV7-2 and TRBJ2-5; 9 bases fit TRBD2. V shed 0 bases, J shed 1 base, and the junction held 3 bases outside the gene matches. The length of the CDR3 is 16 residues. Germline V lookup: CDR1 SGHTA, CDR2 FQGNSA. This CDR3 reads CASSLASGSAQETQYF. The CDR3 bases are TGTGCCAGCAGCTTAGCTAGCGGGAGCGCCCAAGAGACCCAGTACTTC.

The rearrangement links TRBV4-3 to TRBJ1-4, with TRBD1 matching 7 bases. Germline-derived CDR1 and CDR2 are LGHNA and YSLEER. The trim removed 3 bases at V and 4 bases at J, leaving 5 bases unmatched. The CDR3 length is 15 residues. CDR3 amino acids: CASSHGTEINEKLFF. CDR3 nucleotide sequence: TGCGCCAGCAGCCATGGGACAGAGATTAATGAAAAACTGTTTTTT.

This sequence joins TRBV7-9 and TRBJ2-2; maybe TRBD2 (5 bases). The CDR3 spans 13 residues. Germline lookup yields CDR1 SEHNR and CDR2 FQNEAQ (reference sequence). V shed 8 bases and J shed 2 bases, with 9 bases lying between them. The chain's CDR3 is CASARANTGELFF. The CDR3 nucleotides read TGTGCCAGCGCGCGGGCCAACACCGGGGAGCTGTTTTTT.

This clone has only a few counts. V usage is TRBV4-2 and J usage is TRBJ2-7; 7 bases are a match to TRBD2. V lost 4 bases, J lost 0 bases, and 6 bases stayed unmatched. The CDR3 has 15 amino acids. The germline gives CDR1 LGHNA, CDR2 YNFKEQ. CDR3 protein: CASSLARGTSYEQYF. The CDR3 DNA reads TGTGCCAGCAGCCTTGCGCGGGGGACCTCCTACGAGCAGTACTTC.

The V and J genes are TRBV5-1 and TRBJ2-2, with 16 bases aligning to TRBD2. Germline V CDR1 and CDR2: SGHRS, YFSETQ. The junction had 7 bases not matched to a gene; V was cut back by 0 bases and J by 2 bases. This CDR3 is 20 amino acids long. The CDR3 DNA sequence: TGCGCCAGCAGCTTGGTCCCGGGACTAGCGGGAGGGCCTAACACCGGGGAGCTGTTTTTT. Its protein product is CASSLVPGLAGGPNTGELFF.

This chain uses TRBV11-2 with TRBJ2-1; TRBD2 aligns across 8 bases. V trimming: 5 bases; J trimming: 4 bases; junction bases outside the gene matches: 10. The CDR3 length is 16 residues. Germline CDR1 SGHAT, CDR2 FQNNGV. CDR3 coding DNA: TGTGCCAGCAGCAAAAAACTAGCGGACTTATACAATGAGCAGTTCTTC. Protein: CASSKKLADLYNEQFF.

The CDR3, as DNA: TGCGCCAGCAGCCAAGCACCGGATAAGGGCATTCAGTACTTC. As protein: CASSQAPDKGIQYF. The J gene is TRBJ2-4, the V gene TRBV4-3; D gene ambiguous. Trimming took 1 base from V and 9 from J, leaving 13 bases between them. The CDR3 is made up of 14 amino acids. Germline V lookup: CDR1 LGHNA, CDR2 YSLEER.

V is TRBV5-1 and J is TRBJ1-1; D gene unclear. The germline gives CDR1 SGHRS, CDR2 YFSETQ. Between the trimmed V and J ends, which lost 4 bases and 1 base, there was a span of 11 bases. The CDR3 has 14 amino acids. The CDR3 sequence is CASSQEDGNTEAFF. For the CDR3, the DNA is TGCGCCAGCAGCCAGGAGGACGGGAACACTGAAGCTTTCTTT.

This chain uses TRBV15 with TRBJ2-2; a possible D gene is TRBD2 (5 bases). Trimming removed 0 bases at V and 3 bases at J, with 17 bases between. CDR1 and CDR2 (germline): LNHNV, YYDKDF (reference sequence). The CDR3 contains 18 residues. The CDR3 DNA sequence: TGTGCCACCAGCAGAGATTTCCGCCCGATGGAGGACACCGGGGAGCTGTTTTTT. The encoded protein is CATSRDFRPMEDTGELFF. The full variable domain, in which reference TRBV15 and TRBJ2-2 provide the parts outside the CDR3, is DAMVIQNPRYQVTQFGKPVTLSCSQTLNHNVMYWYQQKSSQAPKLLFHYYDKDFNNEADTPDNFQSRRPNTSFCFLDIRSPGLGDTAMYLCATSRDFRPMEDTGELFFGEGSRLTVL.

V usage is TRBV5-5 and J usage is TRBJ2-7; D may be TRBD1 (5 bases). The CDR3 is 13 residues long. V was cut by 4 bases and J by 6 bases, with 14 bases left in between. The germline V gene has CDR1 SGHKS and CDR2 YYEKEE (reference sequence). The DNA of the CDR3 is TGTGCCAGCAGCAGACGCCAGGGTGGCGAGCAGTACTTC. Translation gives CASSRRQGGEQYF. The full variable domain, rest sourced from reference TRBV5-5 and TRBJ2-7, is DAGVTQSPTHLIKTRGQQVTLRCSPISGHKSVSWYQQVLGQGPQFIFQYYEKEERGRGNFPDRFSARQFPNYSSELNVNALLLGDSALYLCASSRRQGGEQYFGPGTRLTVT.

This sequence joins TRBV9 and TRBJ2-2, with a tentative D call TRBD1 (5 bases). This CDR3 contains 15 residues. The germline V gene has CDR1 SGDLS and CDR2 YYNGEE. Trimming cost V 3 bases and J 1 base, with 10 bases left between them. DNA of the CDR3: TGTGCCAGCAGCGACCATACAGGGAACACCGGGGAGCTGTTTTTT. Protein sequence: CASSDHTGNTGELFF.

This clone was observed once. The chain recombines TRBV11-2 with TRBJ1-1, with D uncertain. CDR1 and CDR2 from the germline V gene are SGHAT and FQNNGV. This CDR3 is 10 amino acids long. Trimming stripped 4 bases from V and 7 bases from J, with 4 bases between. Here the CDR3 reads CASSSREAFF. The CDR3 DNA reads TGTGCCAGCAGCTCCCGTGAAGCTTTCTTT.

This sequence joins TRBV7-2 and TRBJ2-1; 15 bases align to TRBD2. This CDR3 has 18 amino acids. V shed 4 bases, J shed 2 bases, and the junction held 6 bases outside the gene matches. In germline, CDR1 is SGHTA, CDR2 FQGNSA. The CDR3 protein is CASSSGLAGGGTYNEQFF. In nucleotides, the CDR3 is TGTGCCAGCAGCTCGGGACTAGCGGGAGGAGGTACCTACAATGAGCAGTTCTTC.

The chain recombines TRBV7-6 with TRBJ2-1; 9 positions agree with TRBD2. After removal of 2 bases from V and 3 bases from J, the junction contained 5 bases not matched to a gene. Germline values: CDR1 SGHVS, CDR2 FNYEAQ. CDR3 length: 16 residues. CDR3 nucleotide sequence: TGTGCCAGCAGCTTAAGCGGGAGGACCCACTACAATGAGCAGTTCTTC. This translates into CASSLSGRTHYNEQFF.

V gene TRBV9 combines with J gene TRBJ2-5; D remains ambiguous. The CDR3 spans 15 residues. V was trimmed by 0 bases and J by 5 bases, leaving 14 bases between them. Germline V gene sequence: CDR1 SGDLS, CDR2 YYNGEE. CDR3 DNA: TGTGCCAGCAGCGTAGTGGACGGGCCCCCGGAGACCCAGTACTTC. This codes for CASSVVDGPPETQYF.

The V gene is TRBV2, the J gene TRBJ2-3; D tentatively reads TRBD1 or TRBD2 (5 bases each). Germline V lookup: CDR1 SNHLY, CDR2 FYNNEI. V was clipped by 6 bases and J by 10 bases, with 20 bases between them. This CDR3 contains 14 residues. As DNA, the CDR3 is TGTGCCAGCAGGATCGGGACCGAGGGAATGGCGCAGTATTTT. This codes for CASRIGTEGMAQYF.